A selection of T cell receptor beta chains follows, all from one sample in a study of cytomegalovirus exposure and HLA in healthy donors. The data were produced by immunoSEQ multiplex PCR, yet TCRdb's version contains in-frame clones alone and is incomplete. This listing includes about 120,000 clones. Sequenced sample: PBMCs. These receptors were obtained from a man in his forties in good health and CMV-seropositive. Each CDR3 is given without its conserved first and last residue.

TRBJ1-5 | TRBV28 | ASKKDRSNQPQH
TRBJ2-7 | TRBV7-8 | ASSSYGWTGLDEQY
TRBJ2-7 | TRBV10-1 | ASSATTGARSEQY
TRBJ2-7 | TRBV19 | ASSIRGSAGGYEQY
TRBJ1-2 | TRBV7-2 | ASSLRGVNYGYT
TRBJ1-2 | TRBV28 | ASSLYPGQGYGCT
TRBJ2-7 | TRBV28 | AGGRVGREQY
TRBJ1-1 | TRBV5-1 | ASSSYSPGTGTSGAF
TRBJ2-2 | TRBV7-9 | ASSSDRGPNTGELF
TRBJ2-7 | TRBV29-1 | SVERGSGGSYEQY
TRBJ2-1 | TRBV29-1 | SVPQLKAGGPGEQF
TRBJ1-6 | TRBV5-1 | ASSFLAFPNSPLH
TRBJ1-5 | TRBV9 | ASSVGTGGQPQH
TRBJ1-2 | TRBV6-6 | ASRSPGVGYT
TRBJ2-2 | TRBV29-1 | SVDAGYTGELF
TRBJ1-2 | TRBV7-9 | ASSPKQGGQNYGYT
TRBJ2-7 | TRBV30 | AWSSSYEQY